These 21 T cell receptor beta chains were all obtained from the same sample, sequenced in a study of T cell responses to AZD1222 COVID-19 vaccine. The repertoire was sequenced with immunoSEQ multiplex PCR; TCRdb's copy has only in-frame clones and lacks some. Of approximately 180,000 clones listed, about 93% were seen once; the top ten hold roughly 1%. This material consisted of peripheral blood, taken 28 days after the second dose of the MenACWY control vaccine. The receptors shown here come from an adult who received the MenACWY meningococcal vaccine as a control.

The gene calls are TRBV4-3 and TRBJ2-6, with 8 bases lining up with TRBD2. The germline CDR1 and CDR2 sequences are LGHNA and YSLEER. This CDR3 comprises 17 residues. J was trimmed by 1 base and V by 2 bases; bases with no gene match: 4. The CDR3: CASSQRGGTSGANVLTF. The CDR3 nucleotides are TGCGCCAGCAGCCAACGCGGGGGGACTTCTGGGGCCAACGTCCTGACTTTC.

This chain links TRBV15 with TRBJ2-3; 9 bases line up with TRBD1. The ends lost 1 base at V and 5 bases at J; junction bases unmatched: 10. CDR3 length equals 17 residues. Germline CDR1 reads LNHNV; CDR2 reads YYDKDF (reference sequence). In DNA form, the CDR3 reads TGTGCCACCAGCAGAGGTGGGGGACAGGGCACGGTAGATACGCAGTATTTT. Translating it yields CATSRGGGQGTVDTQYF.

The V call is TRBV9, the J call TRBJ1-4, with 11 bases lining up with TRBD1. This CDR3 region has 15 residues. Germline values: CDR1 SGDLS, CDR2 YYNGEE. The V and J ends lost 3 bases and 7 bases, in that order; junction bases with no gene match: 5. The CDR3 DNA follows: TGTGCCAGCAGCGGTTCCGGGACAGGGGGTGAAAAACTGTTTTTT. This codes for CASSGSGTGGEKLFF.

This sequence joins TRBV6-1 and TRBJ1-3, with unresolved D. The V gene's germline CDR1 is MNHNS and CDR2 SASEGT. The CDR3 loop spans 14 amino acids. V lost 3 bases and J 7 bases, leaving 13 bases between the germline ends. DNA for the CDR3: TGTGCCAGCAGTGACCGGGAAAGGAGGAACACCATATATTTT. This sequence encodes CASSDRERRNTIYF.

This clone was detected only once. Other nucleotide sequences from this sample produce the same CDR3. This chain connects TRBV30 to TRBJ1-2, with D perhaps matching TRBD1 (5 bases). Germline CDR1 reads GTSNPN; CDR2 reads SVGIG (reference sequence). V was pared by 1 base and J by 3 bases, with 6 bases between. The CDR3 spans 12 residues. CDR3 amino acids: CAWSGGDYGYTF. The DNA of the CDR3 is TGTGCCTGGAGTGGAGGGGACTATGGCTACACCTTC. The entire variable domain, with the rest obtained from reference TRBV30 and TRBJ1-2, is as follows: SQTIHQWPATLVQPVGSPLSLECTVEGTSNPNLYWYRQAAGRGLQLLFYSVGIGQISSEVPQNLSASRPQDRQFILSSKKLLLSDSGFYLCAWSGGDYGYTFGSGTRLTVV.

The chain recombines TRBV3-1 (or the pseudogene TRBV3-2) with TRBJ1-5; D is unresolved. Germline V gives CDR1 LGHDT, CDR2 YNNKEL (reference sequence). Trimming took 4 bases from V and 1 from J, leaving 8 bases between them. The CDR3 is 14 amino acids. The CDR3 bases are TGTGCCAGCAGCCTGAGAGTAAGCAATCAGCCCCAGCATTTT. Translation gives CASSLRVSNQPQHF.

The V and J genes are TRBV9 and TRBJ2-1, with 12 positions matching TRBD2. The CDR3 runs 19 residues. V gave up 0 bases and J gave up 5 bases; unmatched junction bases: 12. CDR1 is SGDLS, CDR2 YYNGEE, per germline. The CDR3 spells CASSVETSGGHLENNEQFF. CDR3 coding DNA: TGTGCCAGCAGCGTAGAGACTAGCGGGGGACACCTCGAAAACAATGAGCAGTTCTTC.

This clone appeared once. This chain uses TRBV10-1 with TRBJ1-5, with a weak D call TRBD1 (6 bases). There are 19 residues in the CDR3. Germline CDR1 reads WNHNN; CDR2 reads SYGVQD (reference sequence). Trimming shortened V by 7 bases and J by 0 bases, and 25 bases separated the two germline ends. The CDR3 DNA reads TGCGCCAGCACCCACGCCGATGAAGACAGGCCCTATAGCAATCAGCCCCAGCATTTT. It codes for CASTHADEDRPYSNQPQHF.

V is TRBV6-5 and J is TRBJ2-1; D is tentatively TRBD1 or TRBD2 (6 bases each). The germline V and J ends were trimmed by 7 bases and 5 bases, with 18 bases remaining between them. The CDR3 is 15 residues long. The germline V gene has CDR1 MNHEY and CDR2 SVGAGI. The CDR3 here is CASTFEGGLNNEQFF. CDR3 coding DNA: TGTGCCAGCACCTTTGAGGGGGGCTTAAACAATGAGCAGTTCTTC.

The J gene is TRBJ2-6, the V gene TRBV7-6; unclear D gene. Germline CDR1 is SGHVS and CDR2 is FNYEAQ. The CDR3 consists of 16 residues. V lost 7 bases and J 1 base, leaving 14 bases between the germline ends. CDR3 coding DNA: TGTGCCAGCACCCTCGCCCCACTTTCTGGGGCCAACGTCCTGACTTTC. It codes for CASTLAPLSGANVLTF.

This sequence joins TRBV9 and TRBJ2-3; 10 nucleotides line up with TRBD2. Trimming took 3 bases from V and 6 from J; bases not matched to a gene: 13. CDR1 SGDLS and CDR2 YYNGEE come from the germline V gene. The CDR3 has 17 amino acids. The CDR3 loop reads CASSARSGGAAGDTQYF. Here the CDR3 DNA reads TGTGCCAGCAGCGCCCGAAGCGGGGGGGCCGCTGGCGATACGCAGTATTTT.

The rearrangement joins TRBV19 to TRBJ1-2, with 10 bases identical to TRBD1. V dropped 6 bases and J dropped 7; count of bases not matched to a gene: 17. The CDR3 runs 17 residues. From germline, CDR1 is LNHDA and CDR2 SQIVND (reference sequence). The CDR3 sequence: CASSLRDRGFRGSGYTF. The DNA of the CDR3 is TGTGCCAGTAGCCTCCGGGACAGGGGCTTCAGGGGTAGTGGCTACACCTTC.

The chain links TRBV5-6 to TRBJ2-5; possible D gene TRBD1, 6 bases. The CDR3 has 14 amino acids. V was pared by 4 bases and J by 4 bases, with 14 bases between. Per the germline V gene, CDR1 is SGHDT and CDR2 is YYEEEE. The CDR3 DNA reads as TGTGCCAGCAGCCTCCCCCAGGGGCGAGAGACCCAGTACTTC. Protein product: CASSLPQGRETQYF.

Here the CDR3 DNA reads TGTGCCAGTACCCCCGGGGCGCGGGGGATGAACACTGAAGCTTTCTTT. Residues: CASTPGARGMNTEAFF. This chain links TRBV19 with TRBJ1-1; tentative D call: TRBD1 (5 bases). This CDR3 contains 16 residues. V was pared by 7 bases and J by 0 bases, with 18 bases between. Per the germline V gene, CDR1 is LNHDA and CDR2 is SQIVND (reference sequence).

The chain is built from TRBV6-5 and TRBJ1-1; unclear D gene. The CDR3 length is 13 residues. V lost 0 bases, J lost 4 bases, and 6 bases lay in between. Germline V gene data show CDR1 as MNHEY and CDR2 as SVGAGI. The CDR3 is CASSYSKLTEAFF. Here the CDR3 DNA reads TGTGCCAGCAGTTACTCGAAACTCACTGAAGCTTTCTTT.

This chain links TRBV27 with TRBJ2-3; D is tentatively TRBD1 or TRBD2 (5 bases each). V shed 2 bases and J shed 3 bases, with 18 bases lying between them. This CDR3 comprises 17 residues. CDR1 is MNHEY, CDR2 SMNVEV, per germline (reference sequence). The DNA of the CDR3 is TGTGCCAGCAGTTTAGAGGGATGGGGCAGAAAGACAGATACGCAGTATTTT. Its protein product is CASSLEGWGRKTDTQYF.

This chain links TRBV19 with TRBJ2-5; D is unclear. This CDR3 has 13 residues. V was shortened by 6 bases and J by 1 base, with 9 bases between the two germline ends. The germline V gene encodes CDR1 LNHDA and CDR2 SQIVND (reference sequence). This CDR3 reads CASSGQAQETQYF. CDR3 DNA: TGTGCCAGTAGCGGGCAGGCCCAAGAGACCCAGTACTTC.

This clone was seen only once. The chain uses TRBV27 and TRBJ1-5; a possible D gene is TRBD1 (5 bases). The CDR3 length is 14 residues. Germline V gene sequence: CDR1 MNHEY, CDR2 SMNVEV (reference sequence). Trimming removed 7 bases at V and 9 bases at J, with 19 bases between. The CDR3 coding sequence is TGTGCCAGCAAAACCAGGGTTCCCCTTTGGCCCCAGCATTTT. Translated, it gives CASKTRVPLWPQHF.

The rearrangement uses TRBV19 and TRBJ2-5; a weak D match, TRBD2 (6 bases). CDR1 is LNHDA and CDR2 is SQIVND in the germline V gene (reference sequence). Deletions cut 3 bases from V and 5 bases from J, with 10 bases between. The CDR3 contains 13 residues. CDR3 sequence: CASSIGLAETQYF. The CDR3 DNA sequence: TGTGCCAGTAGTATCGGGCTAGCGGAGACCCAGTACTTC.

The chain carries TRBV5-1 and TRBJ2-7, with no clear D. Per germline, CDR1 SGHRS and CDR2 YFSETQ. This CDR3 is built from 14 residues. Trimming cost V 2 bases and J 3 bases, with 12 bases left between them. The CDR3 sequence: CASSFAGFNYEQYF. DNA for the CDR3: TGCGCCAGCAGCTTCGCCGGGTTCAACTACGAGCAGTACTTC.

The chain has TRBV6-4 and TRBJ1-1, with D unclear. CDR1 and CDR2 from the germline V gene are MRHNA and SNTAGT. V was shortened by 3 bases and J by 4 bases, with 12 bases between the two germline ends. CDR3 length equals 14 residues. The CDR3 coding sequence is TGTGCCAGCAGTGATTCGGGGTCTGTCACTGAAGCTTTCTTT. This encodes CASSDSGSVTEAFF.